The 29 T cell receptor beta chains below were found in one sample sequenced in a study of blood T cells in healthy people across ages. Sample-barcoded 5' priming and a J-beta primer mix drove a second PCR of roughly 6 to 12 cycles. TCRdb reprocessed the 5' RACE reads with MiXCR, giving one entry per CDR3 protein. The sample gives more than 750,000 distinct CDR3 sequences, approximately 32% of which show up once; roughly 10% is in the top ten. These same records also appear under a second study, on T cells of mothers and their children.

Sequencing was performed on blood. These receptors were taken from a woman in her thirties or forties in good health.

The chain uses TRBV29-1 and TRBJ2-5, with D perhaps being TRBD1 or TRBD2 (6 bases each). The J call is uncertain, as TRBJ2-7 better fits the DNA end. The CDR3 has 15 amino acids. Germline-derived CDR1 and CDR2 are SQVTM and ANQGSEA. The CDR3 bases are TGCAGCGTTGCACATGGTGAGGGGGAGGCCTACGAGCAGTACTTC. Translating gives CSVAHGEGEAYEQYF.

In its sample, this clonotype was seen many times. V is TRBV20-1 and J is TRBJ2-7; no firm D call. The CDR3 sequence is 11 residues long. Trimming stripped 3 bases from V and 7 bases from J, with 10 bases between. From germline, CDR1 is DFQATT and CDR2 SNEGSKA (reference sequence). The CDR3 here is CSARGIGEQYF. CDR3 sequence (DNA): TGCAGTGCTAGGGGTATCGGGGAGCAGTACTTC.

This clonotype has more than one count but fewer than ten. The V call is TRBV28, the J call TRBJ1-5; unclear D gene. The V end lost 11 bases, the J end lost 0 bases, and 11 bases lay between the germline ends. Germline values: CDR1 MDHEN, CDR2 SYDVKM. This CDR3 region has 13 residues. DNA of the CDR3: TGTGCCGGGTCCAAGAGTAGCAATCAGCCCCAGCATTTT. This sequence encodes CAGSKSSNQPQHF.

V usage is TRBV5-1 and J usage is TRBJ1-6, with D unclear. The CDR3 length is 14 residues. V dropped 0 bases and J dropped 8 bases, with 9 bases sitting between them. Germline CDR1 and CDR2: SGHRS and YFSETQ. The CDR3 protein is CASSLGPAYSPLHF. The CDR3 DNA is TGCGCCAGCAGCTTGGGGCCGGCCTATTCACCCCTCCACTTT.

The chain has TRBV2 and TRBJ1-5; D uncertain. V was clipped by 4 bases and J by 4 bases, with 14 bases between them. The CDR3 totals 15 residues. Germline CDR1 reads SNHLY; CDR2 reads FYNNEI. CDR3 sequence reads: CASSGSYLGNQPQHF. CDR3 DNA: TGTGCCAGCAGTGGAAGCTACCTGGGTAATCAGCCCCAGCATTTT. Combining the CDR3 with reference TRBV2 and TRBJ1-5 gives the whole variable domain EPEVTQTPSHQVTQMGQEVILRCVPISNHLYFYWYRQILGQKVEFLVSFYNNEISEKSEIFDDQFSVERPDGSNFTLKIRSTKLEDSAMYFCASSGSYLGNQPQHFGDGTRLSIL.

The chain uses TRBV18 and TRBJ1-3; TRBD1 matches 7 bases. The J segment lost 3 bases and the V segment lost 2 bases, leaving 7 bases of the junction unmatched. Germline assignment: CDR1 KGHSH and CDR2 LQKENI. The CDR3 runs to 16 residues. The CDR3 spells CASSPMPGGDGNTIYF. In DNA, the CDR3 is TGTGCCAGCTCACCAATGCCAGGGGGAGATGGAAACACCATATATTTT. The full variable domain, in which reference TRBV18 and TRBJ1-3 provide the parts outside the CDR3, is NAGVMQNPRHLVRRRGQEARLRCSPMKGHSHVYWYRQLPEEGLKFMVYLQKENIIDESGMPKERFSAEFPKEGPSILRIQQVVRGDSAAYFCASSPMPGGDGNTIYFGEGSWLTVV.

This rearrangement joins TRBV7-2 to TRBJ1-3, with 8 nucleotides matching TRBD1. Trimming cost V 3 bases and J 0 bases; bases outside gene matches: 7. In germline, CDR1 is SGHTA, CDR2 FQGNSA. The CDR3 extends over 17 amino acids. CDR3 loop: CASSFGQGFTSGNTIYF. The CDR3 nucleotides read TGTGCCAGCAGCTTCGGACAGGGATTCACCTCTGGAAACACCATATATTTT.

This clonotype was seen at least ten times. The V call is TRBV27, the J call TRBJ2-7, with D possibly TRBD1 on 5 matching bases. V gave up 5 bases and J gave up 5 bases, with 10 bases separating them. Germline V gives CDR1 MNHEY, CDR2 SMNVEV (reference sequence). The CDR3 contains 12 residues. The CDR3 spells CASSATGNEQYF. The CDR3 coding sequence is TGTGCCAGCAGTGCCACAGGAAACGAGCAGTACTTC.

This clonotype has just a few counts. This may be a read error, as it is one base from a much larger clone. The V gene is TRBV4-2, the J gene TRBJ2-7; TRBD2 aligns across 11 bases. V lost 4 bases to trimming and J lost 7 bases; unmatched junction nucleotides: 6. The CDR3 spans 14 residues. The germline V gene encodes CDR1 LGHNA and CDR2 YNFKEQ. Here the CDR3 reads CASSRTSGGDEQYF. The CDR3 DNA reads TGTGCCAGCAGCCGCACTAGCGGGGGCGATGAGCAGTACTTC.

There are many counts of this clonotype. The chain has TRBV6-1 and TRBJ2-7, with D unresolved. This CDR3 is built from 11 residues. The V and J ends lost 5 bases and 12 bases respectively, with 14 bases between them. CDR1 is MNHNS, CDR2 SASEGT, per germline. DNA for the CDR3: TGTGCCAGCAGTTCCCGGGCCAAACTGTACTTC. Residues: CASSSRAKLYF.

This clonotype was detected a few times. This chain connects TRBV11-1 to TRBJ1-2; D gene unclear. Trimming shortened V by 5 bases and J by 8 bases, and 15 bases separated the two germline ends. This CDR3 has 13 residues. The V gene's germline CDR1 is SGHAT and CDR2 FQDESV (reference sequence). The CDR3 reads CASSLDPLRGYTF. The CDR3 bases are TGTGCCAGCAGCCTAGACCCCCTGAGGGGCTACACCTTC.

This chain uses TRBV18 with TRBJ1-5, with D unresolved. This CDR3 comprises 13 residues. Germline CDR1 is KGHSH and CDR2 is LQKENI. V was pared by 1 base and J by 8 bases, with 9 bases between. The CDR3 spells CASSPRVAEPQHF. The CDR3 region has the DNA TGTGCCAGCTCACCACGAGTGGCGGAGCCCCAGCATTTT.

The rearrangement links TRBV4-3 to TRBJ1-4; tentative D call: TRBD1 (5 bases). The CDR3 runs to 13 residues. Germline V lookup: CDR1 LGHNA, CDR2 YSLEER. Trimming took off 1 base at V and 7 bases at J, with 7 bases between the two ends. The CDR3 sequence: CASSQGGTEKLFF. CDR3 DNA sequence: TGCGCCAGCAGCCAAGGGGGGACTGAAAAACTGTTTTTT.

This clonotype was counted ten times or more. The CDR3 sequence: CASSRDTQYF. The CDR3 region has the DNA TGTGCCAGTAGTAGGGATACGCAGTATTTT. The chain carries TRBV19 and TRBJ2-3; no firm D call. V lost 4 bases to trimming and J lost 6 bases, with 2 bases between them. Germline V gene data show CDR1 as LNHDA and CDR2 as SQIVND (reference sequence). The CDR3 covers 10 residues.

This clonotype was counted between two and nine times. The chain uses TRBV28 and TRBJ2-5; 10 bases align to TRBD1. The tail of the sequence fits TRBJ2-7 better, so the J call may be wrong. The CDR3 is 16 amino acids. Germline CDR1 reads MDHEN; CDR2 reads SYDVKM. Written as DNA, the CDR3 is TGTGCCAGCAGTTTATACGCCGGGACAGGGGATTCCGAGCAGTACTTC. As protein: CASSLYAGTGDSEQYF.

V is TRBV11-2 and J is TRBJ2-5; TRBD2 aligns across 13 bases. CDR1 SGHAT and CDR2 FQNNGV come from the germline V gene. V dropped 7 bases and J dropped 4; count of bases not matched to a gene: 15. There are 18 residues in the CDR3. CDR3: CASTFWTSGGRGGETQYF. The CDR3 DNA reads as TGTGCCAGCACCTTCTGGACTAGCGGGGGCCGCGGGGGAGAGACCCAGTACTTC.

Regarding this clonotype: A much larger clone is a single base away; this may be a read error. V gene TRBV7-2 combines with J gene TRBJ2-7, with 11 positions matching TRBD1. V dropped 5 bases and J dropped 7; count of bases not matched to a gene: 19. This CDR3 is built from 18 residues. Germline loops: CDR1 SGHTA, CDR2 FQGNSA. The CDR3: CASSVLGTGGSRDNEQYF. The DNA for the CDR3 is TGTGCCAGCAGCGTTTTAGGGACAGGGGGATCTCGAGACAATGAGCAGTACTTC.

The chain carries TRBV5-1 and TRBJ2-1; TRBD2 aligns across 9 bases. The germline gives CDR1 SGHRS, CDR2 YFSETQ. The CDR3 has 15 amino acids. V gave up 6 bases and J gave up 7 bases; unmatched junction bases: 11. CDR3 nucleotides: TGCGCCAGCACCTCGACTAGCGGCATTGGGAATGAGCAGTTCTTC. The encoded protein is CASTSTSGIGNEQFF. The entire variable domain, with the rest obtained from reference TRBV5-1 and TRBJ2-1, is as follows: KAGVTQTPRYLIKTRGQQVTLSCSPISGHRSVSWYQQTPGQGLQFLFEYFSETQRNKGNFPGRFSGRQFSNSRSEMNVSTLELGDSALYLCASTSTSGIGNEQFFGPGTRLTVL.

V gene TRBV6-6 combines with J gene TRBJ1-5, with 8 bases that match TRBD1. Germline V gene sequence: CDR1 MNHNY, CDR2 SVGAGI (reference sequence). The CDR3 has 14 amino acids. V lost 7 bases, J lost 7 bases, and 9 bases stayed unmatched. The CDR3 nucleotides read TGTGCCAGCAACGACAGGGGCGCAGCGCAGCCCCAGCATTTT. Its translation is CASNDRGAAQPQHF.

The V gene is TRBV11-2, the J gene TRBJ2-3; D is perhaps TRBD1 (8 bases). The V and J ends lost 3 bases and 1 base respectively, with 29 bases between them. The CDR3 sequence is 21 residues long. CDR1 and CDR2 (germline): SGHAT, FQNNGV. Here the CDR3 reads CASSFFVGTGRGGRRTDTQYF. The DNA of the CDR3 is TGTGCCAGCAGCTTTTTTGTCGGGACAGGTAGGGGGGGGCGTCGCACAGATACGCAGTATTTT.

There are many counts of this clonotype. This chain joins TRBV12-3 or TRBV12-4 and TRBJ2-1; TRBD1 aligns across 8 bases. The CDR3 has 13 amino acids. With 5 bases clipped from V and 12 bases from J, the junction kept 9 bases outside the gene matches. CDR3: CASSPTGGLGQFF. The CDR3 DNA reads as TGTGCCAGCAGTCCAACAGGGGGTTTAGGGCAGTTCTTC.

The V gene is TRBV5-1, the J gene TRBJ1-1; TRBD1 might be the D (6 bases). Germline loops: CDR1 SGHRS, CDR2 YFSETQ. The CDR3 extends over 15 amino acids. The V end was cut by 4 bases, the J end by 4 bases, with 17 bases between. The CDR3 DNA is TGCGCCAGCAGCACGGACAGTGGCTGGGGCACTGAAGCTTTCTTT. This gives the protein CASSTDSGWGTEAFF.

Written as DNA, the CDR3 is TGTGCCAGCAGCCAACGCAGGGGGCTCACTGAAGCTTTCTTT. Its protein is CASSQRRGLTEAFF. The J gene is TRBJ1-1, the V gene TRBV14; 8 bases map to TRBD1. Germline V gives CDR1 SGHDN, CDR2 FVKESK. J was trimmed by 4 bases and V by 2 bases; bases with no gene match: 3. CDR3 size: 14 residues.

The chain employs TRBV3-1 and TRBJ1-1, with D hard to call. This CDR3 is 13 amino acids long. Germline V CDR1 and CDR2: LGHDT, YNNKEL (reference sequence). Trimming took 1 base from V and 2 from J, leaving 5 bases between them. CDR3 sequence reads: CASSQGHNTEAFF. The CDR3 coding sequence is TGTGCCAGCAGCCAAGGACACAACACTGAAGCTTTCTTT. Drawing the rest from reference TRBV3-1 and TRBJ1-1, the complete variable domain is DTAVSQTPKYLVTQMGNDKSIKCEQNLGHDTMYWYKQDSKKFLKIMFSYNNKELIINETVPNRFSPKSPDKAHLNLHINSLELGDSAVYFCASSQGHNTEAFFGQGTRLTVV.

The chain employs TRBV27 and TRBJ2-3, with 8 bases lining up with TRBD1. CDR3 size: 16 residues. Germline-derived CDR1 and CDR2 are MNHEY and SMNVEV (reference sequence). V gave up 9 bases and J gave up 2 bases; unmatched junction bases: 13. CDR3 sequence (DNA): TGTGCCAGTCATAGAAGGACAGGGTTTGCCACAGATACGCAGTATTTT. Its protein is CASHRRTGFATDTQYF.

The V and J genes are TRBV27 and TRBJ2-1, with a weak D call TRBD1 (7 bases). The CDR3 spans 16 residues. In germline, CDR1 is MNHEY, CDR2 SMNVEV (reference sequence). V lost 7 bases and J 8 bases, leaving 24 bases between the germline ends. This CDR3 is CASTHISGGPLDEQFF. CDR3 DNA: TGTGCCAGCACCCATATATCAGGGGGGCCGCTCGATGAGCAGTTCTTC.

The V and J genes are TRBV28 and TRBJ2-7, with unresolved D. The CDR3 has 14 residues. Trimming took 5 bases from V and 2 from J, leaving 13 bases between them. CDR1 MDHEN and CDR2 SYDVKM come from the germline V gene. CDR3: CASSTGFSTYEQYF. As DNA, the CDR3 is TGTGCCAGCAGTACGGGTTTCTCTACCTACGAGCAGTACTTC.

V gene TRBV4-1 combines with J gene TRBJ1-5, with TRBD1 identical over 8 bases. The CDR3 covers 15 residues. The ends lost 3 bases at V and 6 bases at J; junction bases unmatched: 7. Per the germline V gene, CDR1 is MGHRA and CDR2 is YSYEKL. The CDR3 DNA sequence: TGCGCCAGCAGCCAGGATCAGGACAGGGCTCAGCCCCAGCATTTT. This codes for CASSQDQDRAQPQHF.

This clonotype was counted only a few times. The J gene is TRBJ2-7, the V gene TRBV5-8, with 8 nucleotides matching TRBD2. V was clipped by 5 bases and J by 7 bases; unmatched bases: 17. The CDR3 runs to 16 residues. Germline CDR1 and CDR2: SGHTS and YDEGEE. This CDR3 is CASSSGLAWARGEQYF. The CDR3 coding sequence is TGTGCCAGCAGTTCCGGACTAGCTTGGGCCCGAGGGGAGCAGTACTTC.